The source of this T cell receptor (beta chain) is a study of control samples from healthy donors and cancer patients. Trimming took 7 bases from V and 5 from J, leaving 15 bases between them. This CDR3 contains 14 residues. CDR1 and CDR2 (germline): MNHEY, SVGAGI. Clones were sequenced by immunoSEQ multiplex PCR, and TCRdb holds only the in-frame ones, with some missing. This table holds approximately 70,000 clones, roughly 89% found once. Sequenced material: PBMCs. V gene TRBV6-5 combines with J gene TRBJ2-1; D possibly uses TRBD1 or TRBD2 (5 bases each). The receptor was isolated from a man aged 55 to 69 with colorectal cancer. The CDR3 DNA is TGTGCCAGCACCCCGGGACCAAGTAACAATGAGCAGTTCTTC. Translated: CASTPGPSNNEQFF.